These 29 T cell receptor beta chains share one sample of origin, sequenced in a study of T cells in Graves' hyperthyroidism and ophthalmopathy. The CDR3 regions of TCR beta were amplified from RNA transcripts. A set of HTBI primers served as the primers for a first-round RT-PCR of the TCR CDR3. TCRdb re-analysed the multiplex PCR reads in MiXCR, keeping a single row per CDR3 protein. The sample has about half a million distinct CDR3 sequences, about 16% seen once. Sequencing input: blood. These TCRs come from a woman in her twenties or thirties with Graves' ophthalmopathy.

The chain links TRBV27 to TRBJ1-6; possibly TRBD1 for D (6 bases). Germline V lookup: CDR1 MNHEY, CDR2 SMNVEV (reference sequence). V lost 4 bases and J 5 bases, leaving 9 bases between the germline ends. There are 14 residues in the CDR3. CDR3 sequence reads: CASSSGANNSPLHF. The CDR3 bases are TGTGCCAGCAGTTCGGGGGCGAATAATTCACCCCTCCACTTT.

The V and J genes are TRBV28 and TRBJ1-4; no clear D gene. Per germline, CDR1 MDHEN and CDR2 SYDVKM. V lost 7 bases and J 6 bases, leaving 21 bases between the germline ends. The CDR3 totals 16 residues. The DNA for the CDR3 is TGTGCCAGCACCCCCACCGGGTTACAATCGGATGAAAAACTGTTTTTT. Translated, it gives CASTPTGLQSDEKLFF.

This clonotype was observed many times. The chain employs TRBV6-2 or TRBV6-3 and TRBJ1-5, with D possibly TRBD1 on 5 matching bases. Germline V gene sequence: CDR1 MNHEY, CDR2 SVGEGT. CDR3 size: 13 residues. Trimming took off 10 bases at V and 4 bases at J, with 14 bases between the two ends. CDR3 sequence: CATRGYLNQPQHF. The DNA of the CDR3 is TGTGCCACTCGGGGCTACTTAAATCAGCCCCAGCATTTT.

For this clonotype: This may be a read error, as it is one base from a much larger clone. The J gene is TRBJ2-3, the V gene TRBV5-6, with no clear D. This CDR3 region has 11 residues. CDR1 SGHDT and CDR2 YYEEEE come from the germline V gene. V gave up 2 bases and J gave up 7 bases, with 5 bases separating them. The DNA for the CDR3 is TGTGCCAGCAGCTTACGGTATACGCAGTATTTT. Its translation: CASSLRYTQYF. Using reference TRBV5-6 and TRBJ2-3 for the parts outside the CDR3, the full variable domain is DAGVTQSPTHLIKTRGQQVTLRCSPKSGHDTVSWYQQALGQGPQFIFQYYEEEERQRGNFPDRFSGHQFPNYSSELNVNALLLGDSALYLCASSLRYTQYFGPGTRLTVL.

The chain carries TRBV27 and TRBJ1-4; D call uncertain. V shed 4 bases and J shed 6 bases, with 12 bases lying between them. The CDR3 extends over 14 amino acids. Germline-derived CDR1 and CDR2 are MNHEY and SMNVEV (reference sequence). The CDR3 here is CASSSAGIDEKLFF. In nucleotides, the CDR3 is TGTGCCAGCAGTTCCGCGGGGATCGATGAAAAACTGTTTTTT. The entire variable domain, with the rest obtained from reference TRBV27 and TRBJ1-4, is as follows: EAQVTQNPRYLITVTGKKLTVTCSQNMNHEYMSWYRQDPGLGLRQIYYSMNVEVTDKGDVPEGYKVSRKEKRNFPLILESPSPNQTSLYFCASSSAGIDEKLFFGSGTQLSVL.

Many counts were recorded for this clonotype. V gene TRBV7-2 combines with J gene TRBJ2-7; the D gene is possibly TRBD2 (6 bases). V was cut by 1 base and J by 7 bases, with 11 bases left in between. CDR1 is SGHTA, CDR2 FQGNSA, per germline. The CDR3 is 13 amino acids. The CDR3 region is CASSLEGGGEQYF. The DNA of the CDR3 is TGTGCCAGCAGCTTAGAAGGTGGGGGGGAGCAGTACTTC.

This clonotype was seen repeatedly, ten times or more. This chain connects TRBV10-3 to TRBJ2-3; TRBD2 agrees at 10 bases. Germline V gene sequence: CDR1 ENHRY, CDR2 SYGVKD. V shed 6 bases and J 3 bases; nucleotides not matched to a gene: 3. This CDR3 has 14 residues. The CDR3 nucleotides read TGTGCCATCAGCTCAGCGGGAGGGACAGATACGCAGTATTTT. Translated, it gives CAISSAGGTDTQYF.

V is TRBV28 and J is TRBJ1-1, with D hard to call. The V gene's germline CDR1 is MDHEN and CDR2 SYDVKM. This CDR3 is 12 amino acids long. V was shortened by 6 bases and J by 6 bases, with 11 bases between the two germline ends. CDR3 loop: CASRLISAEAFF. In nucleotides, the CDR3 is TGTGCCAGCAGGCTGATATCCGCTGAAGCTTTCTTT.

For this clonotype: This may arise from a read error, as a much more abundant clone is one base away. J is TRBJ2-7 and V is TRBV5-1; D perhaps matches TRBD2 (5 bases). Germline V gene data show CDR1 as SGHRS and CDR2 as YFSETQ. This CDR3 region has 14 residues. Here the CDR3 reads CASNVSGYPREQYF. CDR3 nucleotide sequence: TGTGCCAGCAACGTCAGCGGATACCCCCGCGAGCAGTACTTC. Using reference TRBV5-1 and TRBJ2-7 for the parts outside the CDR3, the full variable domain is KAGVTQTPRYLIKTRGQQVTLSCSPISGHRSVSWYQQTPGQGLQFLFEYFSETQRNKGNFPGRFSGRQFSNSRSEMNVSTLELGDSALYLCASNVSGYPREQYFGPGTRLTVT.

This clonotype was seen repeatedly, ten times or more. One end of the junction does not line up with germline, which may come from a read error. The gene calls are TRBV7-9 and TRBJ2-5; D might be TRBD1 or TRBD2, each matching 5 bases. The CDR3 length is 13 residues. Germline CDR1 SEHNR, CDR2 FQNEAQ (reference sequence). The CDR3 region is CASSLGGIRDGNF. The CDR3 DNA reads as TGTGCCAGCAGCTTAGGGGGAATCCGGGACGGAAACTTC.

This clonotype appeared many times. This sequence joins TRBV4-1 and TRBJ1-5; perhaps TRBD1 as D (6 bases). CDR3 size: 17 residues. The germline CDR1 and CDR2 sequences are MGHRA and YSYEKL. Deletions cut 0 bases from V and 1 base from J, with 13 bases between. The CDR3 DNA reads TGCGCCAGCAGCCAAGATCTCAGGGGAGGGAGCAATCAGCCCCAGCATTTT. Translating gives CASSQDLRGGSNQPQHF.

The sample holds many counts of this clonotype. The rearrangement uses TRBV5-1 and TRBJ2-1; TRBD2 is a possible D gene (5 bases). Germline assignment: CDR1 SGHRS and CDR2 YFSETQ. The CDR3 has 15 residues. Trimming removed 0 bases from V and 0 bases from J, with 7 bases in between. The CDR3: CASSLDGVSYNEQFF. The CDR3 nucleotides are TGCGCCAGCAGCTTGGACGGGGTCTCCTACAATGAGCAGTTCTTC.

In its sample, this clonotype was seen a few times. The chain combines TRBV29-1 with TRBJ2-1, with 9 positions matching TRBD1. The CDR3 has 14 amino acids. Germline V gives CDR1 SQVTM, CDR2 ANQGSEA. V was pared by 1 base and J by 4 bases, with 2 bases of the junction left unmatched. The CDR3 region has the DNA TGCAGCGTTGAAGGGGACAGGGCTTACAATGAGCAGTTCTTC. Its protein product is CSVEGDRAYNEQFF.

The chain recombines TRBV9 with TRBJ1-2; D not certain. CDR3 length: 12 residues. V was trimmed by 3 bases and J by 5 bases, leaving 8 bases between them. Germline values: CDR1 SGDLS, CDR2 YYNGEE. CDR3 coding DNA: TGTGCCAGCAGCGCGACGGATTATGGCTACACCTTC. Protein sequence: CASSATDYGYTF.

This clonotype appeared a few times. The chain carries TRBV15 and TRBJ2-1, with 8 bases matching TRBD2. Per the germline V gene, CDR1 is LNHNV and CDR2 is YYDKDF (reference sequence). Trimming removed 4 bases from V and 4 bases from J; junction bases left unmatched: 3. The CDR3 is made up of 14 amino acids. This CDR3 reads CATSNQRGYNEQFF. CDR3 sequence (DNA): TGTGCCACCAGCAACCAGCGGGGGTACAATGAGCAGTTCTTC.

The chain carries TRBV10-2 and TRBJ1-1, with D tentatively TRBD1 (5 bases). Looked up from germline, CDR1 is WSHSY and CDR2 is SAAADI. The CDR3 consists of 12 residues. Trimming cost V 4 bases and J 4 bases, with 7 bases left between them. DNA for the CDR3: TGCGCCAGCAGTGGGGACGGCACTGAAGCTTTCTTT. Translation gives CASSGDGTEAFF.

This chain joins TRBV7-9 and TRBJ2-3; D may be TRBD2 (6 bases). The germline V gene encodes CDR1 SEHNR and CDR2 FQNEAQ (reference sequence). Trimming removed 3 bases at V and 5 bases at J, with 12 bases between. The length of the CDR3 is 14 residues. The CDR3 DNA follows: TGTGCCAGCAGCTTGGGGGGAACGGGAGATACGCAGTATTTT. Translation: CASSLGGTGDTQYF.

The CDR3 DNA is TGTGCCAGCAGTCCGACTAGCGATACGCAGTATTTT. Protein product: CASSPTSDTQYF. This chain joins TRBV7-9 and TRBJ2-3; 7 nucleotides align to TRBD2. The CDR3 consists of 12 residues. V dropped 6 bases and J dropped 6; count of bases not matched to a gene: 3. CDR1 and CDR2 from the germline V gene are SEHNR and FQNEAQ (reference sequence).

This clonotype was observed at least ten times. In DNA form, the CDR3 reads TGCGCCAGCAGCGGACAGGGATTCACTGAAGCTTTCTTT. Translating it yields CASSGQGFTEAFF. This chain links TRBV5-1 with TRBJ1-1; 8 bases match TRBD1. Germline loops: CDR1 SGHRS, CDR2 YFSETQ. The junction had 3 bases not matched to a gene; V was cut back by 4 bases and J by 4 bases. The CDR3 spans 13 residues.

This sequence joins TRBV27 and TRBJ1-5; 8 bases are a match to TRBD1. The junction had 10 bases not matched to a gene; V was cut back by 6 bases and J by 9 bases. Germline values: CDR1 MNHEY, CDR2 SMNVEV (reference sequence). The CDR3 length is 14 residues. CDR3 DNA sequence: TGTGCCAGCAGGCCAGGGACAGGCCTAGGGCCCCAGCATTTT. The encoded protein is CASRPGTGLGPQHF.

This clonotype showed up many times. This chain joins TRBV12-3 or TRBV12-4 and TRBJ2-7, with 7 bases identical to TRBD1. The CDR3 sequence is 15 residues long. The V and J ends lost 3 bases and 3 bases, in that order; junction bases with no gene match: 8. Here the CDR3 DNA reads TGTGCCAGCAGTTTCCAGGCGACAGGGCACTACGAGCAGTACTTC. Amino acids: CASSFQATGHYEQYF.

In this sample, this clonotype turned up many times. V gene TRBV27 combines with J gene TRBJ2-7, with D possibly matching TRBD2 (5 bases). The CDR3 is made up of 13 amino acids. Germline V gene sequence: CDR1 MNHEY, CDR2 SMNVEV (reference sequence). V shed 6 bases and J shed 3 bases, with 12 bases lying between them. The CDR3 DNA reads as TGTGCCAGCAGGCTAAACCGGGACTACGAGCAGTACTTC. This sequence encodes CASRLNRDYEQYF.

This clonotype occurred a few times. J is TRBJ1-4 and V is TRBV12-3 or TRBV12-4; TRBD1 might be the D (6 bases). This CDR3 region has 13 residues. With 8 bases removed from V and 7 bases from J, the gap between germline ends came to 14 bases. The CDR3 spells CASGTQGFEKLFF. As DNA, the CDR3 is TGTGCCAGCGGGACTCAGGGGTTTGAAAAACTGTTTTTT.

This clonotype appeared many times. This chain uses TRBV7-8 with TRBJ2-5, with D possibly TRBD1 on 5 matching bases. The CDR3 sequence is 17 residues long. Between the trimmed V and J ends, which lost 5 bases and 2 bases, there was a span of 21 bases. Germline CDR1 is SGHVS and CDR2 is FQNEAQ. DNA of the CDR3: TGTGCCAGCAGCGAAAGACCCAGGGCAAGCGCACAAGAGACCCAGTACTTC. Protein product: CASSERPRASAQETQYF.

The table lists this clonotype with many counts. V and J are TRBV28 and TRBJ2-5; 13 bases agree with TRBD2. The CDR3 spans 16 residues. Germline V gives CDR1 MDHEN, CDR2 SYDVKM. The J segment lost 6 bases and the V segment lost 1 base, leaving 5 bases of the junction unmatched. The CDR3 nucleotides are TGTGCCAGCAGTTTATCTGGACTAGCGGGAGTCCAGACCCAGTACTTC. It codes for CASSLSGLAGVQTQYF.

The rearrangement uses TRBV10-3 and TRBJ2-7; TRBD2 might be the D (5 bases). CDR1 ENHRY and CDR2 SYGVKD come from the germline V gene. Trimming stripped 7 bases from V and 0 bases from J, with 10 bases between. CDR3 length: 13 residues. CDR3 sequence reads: CAITTGSSYEQYF. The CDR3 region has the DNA TGTGCCATCACGACGGGGAGCTCCTACGAGCAGTACTTC.

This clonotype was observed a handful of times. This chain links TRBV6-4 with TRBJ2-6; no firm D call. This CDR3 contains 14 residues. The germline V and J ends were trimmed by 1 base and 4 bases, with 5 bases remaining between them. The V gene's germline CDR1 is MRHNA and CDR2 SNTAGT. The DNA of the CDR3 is TGTGCCAGCAGTGACTTGGCCGGGGCCAACGTCCTGACTTTC. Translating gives CASSDLAGANVLTF.

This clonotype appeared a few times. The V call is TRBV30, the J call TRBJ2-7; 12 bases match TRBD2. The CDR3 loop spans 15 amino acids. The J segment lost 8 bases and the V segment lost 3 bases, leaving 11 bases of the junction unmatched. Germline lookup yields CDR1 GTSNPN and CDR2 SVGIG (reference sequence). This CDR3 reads CAWSNVVLAGGKQYF. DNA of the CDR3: TGTGCCTGGAGCAATGTAGTACTAGCGGGAGGAAAGCAGTACTTC.

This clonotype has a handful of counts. This chain's CDR3 is CASSAGLVEDTQYF. CDR3 nucleotides: TGCGCCAGCAGCGCCGGACTAGTCGAAGATACGCAGTATTTT. The chain carries TRBV5-1 and TRBJ2-3; TRBD2 matches 7 bases. V was clipped by 4 bases and J by 5 bases; unmatched bases: 7. The CDR3 extends over 14 amino acids. Germline CDR1 SGHRS, CDR2 YFSETQ.